The 31 T cell receptor beta chains given below trace back to one sample, sequenced in a study of CD8+ T cells in alopecia areata. RNA was isolated and reverse transcribed to cDNA, the sequencing template. Only in-frame clones appear in the TCRdb table, and some are missing; sequencing was by immunoSEQ multiplex PCR. Of roughly 150,000 clones in the sample, about 60% are singletons; the top ten hold about 4.4%. The material sequenced was CD4+ T cells sorted from blood. These receptors all stem from a human donor in good health.

This chain uses TRBV5-1 with TRBJ2-3, with D uncertain. Trimming left V 4 bases short and J 6 bases short, with 9 bases between. This CDR3 is 12 amino acids long. CDR1 and CDR2 (germline): SGHRS, YFSETQ. The DNA for the CDR3 is TGCGCCAGCAGCGCCGGGTATGATACGCAGTATTTT. Protein sequence: CASSAGYDTQYF.

The CDR3 reads CASSLSVPGFSYTF. The DNA of the CDR3 is TGTGCCAGCAGCTTATCGGTACCAGGGTTTAGCTACACCTTC. The V gene is TRBV7-9, the J gene TRBJ1-2; D is possibly TRBD1 (5 bases). Trimming removed 2 bases from V and 9 bases from J, with 16 bases in between. Germline V CDR1 and CDR2: SEHNR, FQNEAQ (reference sequence). The CDR3 is 14 residues long.

This chain connects TRBV29-1 to TRBJ1-3; no definite D call. Germline lookup yields CDR1 SQVTM and CDR2 ANQGSEA. The CDR3 covers 11 residues. V was trimmed by 2 bases and J by 9 bases, leaving 8 bases between them. Written as DNA, the CDR3 is TGCAGCGTTGAAATCGTAGGCACCATATATTTT. This gives the protein CSVEIVGTIYF. Looking up the rest from reference TRBV29-1 and TRBJ1-3 gives the full variable domain: SAVISQKPSRDICQRGTSLTIQCQVDSQVTMMFWYRQQPGQSLTLIATANQGSEATYESGFVIDKFPISRPNLTFSTLTVSNMSPEDSSIYLCSVEIVGTIYFGEGSWLTVV.

The chain combines TRBV4-1 with TRBJ1-5, with 8 bases that match TRBD1. Trimming took 4 bases from V and 4 from J; bases not matched to a gene: 12. In germline, CDR1 is MGHRA, CDR2 YSYEKL. This CDR3 comprises 17 residues. CDR3 amino acids: CASSRGQGARDNQPQHF. For the CDR3, the DNA is TGCGCCAGCAGCCGGGGGCAGGGGGCGCGGGATAATCAGCCCCAGCATTTT.

The chain recombines TRBV30 with TRBJ2-3, with D possibly being TRBD2 (5 bases). The CDR3 sequence is 11 residues long. Germline loops: CDR1 GTSNPN, CDR2 SVGIG (reference sequence). Trimming left V 0 bases short and J 14 bases short, with 12 bases between. Here the CDR3 DNA reads TGTGCCTGGAGTGTTCAACTAGTCCCGTATTTT. It is translated as CAWSVQLVPYF.

The table lists this clone with a count of one. The chain links TRBV30 to TRBJ2-3; D unclear. The CDR3 has 12 residues. Trimming cost V 3 bases and J 6 bases, with 10 bases left between them. CDR1 is GTSNPN and CDR2 is SVGIG in the germline V gene (reference sequence). CDR3 DNA sequence: TGTGCCTGGAGCCTACTTAGGGATACGCAGTATTTT. This sequence encodes CAWSLLRDTQYF.

The chain is built from TRBV25-1 and TRBJ2-1; TRBD2 matches at 7 bases. Germline V lookup: CDR1 MGHDK, CDR2 SYGVNS. The CDR3 extends over 11 amino acids. Losses at the gene ends were 5 bases for V and 13 bases for J; bases not matched to a gene: 5. CDR3 in DNA: TGTGCCAGCAGTCCCGGGAGGTTCCAGTTCTTC. It codes for CASSPGRFQFF.

The rearrangement links TRBV5-1 to TRBJ2-3; no clear D. Germline V gene data show CDR1 as SGHRS and CDR2 as YFSETQ. The V and J ends lost 4 bases and 3 bases respectively, with 21 bases between them. CDR3 length: 17 amino acids. The CDR3, as DNA: TGCGCCAGCAGCCTACCCAGAGCGACTCCTGGGACAGATACGCAGTATTTT. Its translation: CASSLPRATPGTDTQYF.

V gene TRBV25-1 combines with J gene TRBJ2-1; D is unclear. With 6 bases removed from V and 2 bases from J, the gap between germline ends came to 2 bases. The CDR3 is 11 residues long. The germline CDR1 and CDR2 sequences are MGHDK and SYGVNS. This CDR3 is CASRAYNEQFF. The CDR3 DNA is TGTGCCAGCAGGGCCTACAATGAGCAGTTCTTC.

The chain links TRBV29-1 to TRBJ2-7; TRBD1 might be the D (7 bases). The germline CDR1 and CDR2 sequences are SQVTM and ANQGSEA. This CDR3 region has 14 residues. Trimming left V 7 bases short and J 2 bases short, with 18 bases between. CDR3 nucleotides: TGCAGCGCCATTAGGGCGGGACAGCCCTACGAGCAGTACTTC. This gives the protein CSAIRAGQPYEQYF.

This sequence joins TRBV5-6 and TRBJ1-3; D may be TRBD1 (6 bases). V shed 10 bases and J shed 0 bases, with 14 bases lying between them. Germline V gives CDR1 SGHDT, CDR2 YYEEEE. The CDR3 has 14 amino acids. DNA for the CDR3: TGTGCCGGAAAGAACAGGGACTCTGGAAACACCATATATTTT. As protein: CAGKNRDSGNTIYF.

This chain joins TRBV5-6 and TRBJ2-7, with D possibly being TRBD1 or TRBD2 (5 bases each). CDR3 size: 11 residues. Deletions cut 0 bases from V and 9 bases from J, with 7 bases between. In germline, CDR1 is SGHDT, CDR2 YYEEEE. DNA for the CDR3: TGTGCCAGCAGCTTGGGGGACGGGCAGTACTTC. Residues: CASSLGDGQYF. The full variable domain, rest sourced from reference TRBV5-6 and TRBJ2-7, is DAGVTQSPTHLIKTRGQQVTLRCSPKSGHDTVSWYQQALGQGPQFIFQYYEEEERQRGNFPDRFSGHQFPNYSSELNVNALLLGDSALYLCASSLGDGQYFGPGTRLTVT.

As for this clone: One junction end does not reproduce the germline sequence, and a read error may be involved. The genes are TRBV6-5 and TRBJ2-2; weak D call: TRBD1 (6 bases). The CDR3 is 14 amino acids. Germline assignment: CDR1 MNHEY and CDR2 SVGAGI. The CDR3 coding sequence is TGTGCCAGCAGACCTCAGGGGAACGCCGGGGAGCTGTTTTTT. Translated, it gives CASRPQGNAGELFF.

The V gene is TRBV18, the J gene TRBJ2-7; 9 bases agree with TRBD1. CDR1 and CDR2 from the germline V gene are KGHSH and LQKENI. CDR3 length equals 14 residues. Trimming took 2 bases from V and 2 from J; bases not matched to a gene: 1. The CDR3 DNA reads as TGTGCCAGCTCACCAGGACAGGGGACCTACGAGCAGTACTTC. Protein sequence: CASSPGQGTYEQYF.

V gene TRBV6-6 combines with J gene TRBJ2-1, with TRBD2 matching 9 bases. Germline lookup yields CDR1 MNHNY and CDR2 SVGAGI (reference sequence). The CDR3 has 14 amino acids. V shed 1 base and J 7 bases; nucleotides not matched to a gene: 2. In nucleotides, the CDR3 is TGTGCCAGCAGTTACTTAGCGGGAGCGAATGAGCAGTTCTTC. The encoded protein is CASSYLAGANEQFF.

The CDR3 protein is CAWKWGAGGYTF. The CDR3 bases are TGTGCCTGGAAATGGGGGGCTGGTGGCTACACCTTC. V is TRBV30 and J is TRBJ1-2; a weak D match, TRBD1 (6 bases). V shed 4 bases and J shed 7 bases, with 13 bases lying between them. The CDR3 spans 12 residues. CDR1 and CDR2 (germline): GTSNPN, SVGIG (reference sequence).

The chain is built from TRBV29-1 and TRBJ2-7; D perhaps matches TRBD2 (5 bases). The CDR3 covers 13 residues. Germline lookup yields CDR1 SQVTM and CDR2 ANQGSEA. The CDR3 sequence: CSFSNGLASEQYF. The CDR3 coding sequence is TGCAGTTTCTCAAACGGACTCGCCTCGGAGCAGTACTTC.

The chain recombines TRBV19 with TRBJ1-1; no clear D. The CDR3 contains 14 residues. Germline loops: CDR1 LNHDA, CDR2 SQIVND (reference sequence). V lost 6 bases to trimming and J lost 1 base, with 12 bases between them. The CDR3 reads CASSPMVGNTEAFF. CDR3 DNA: TGTGCCAGTAGCCCCATGGTTGGGAACACTGAAGCTTTCTTT.

This chain connects TRBV6-5 to TRBJ1-1, with 9 bases that match TRBD1. Germline V gene sequence: CDR1 MNHEY, CDR2 SVGAGI. This CDR3 has 14 amino acids. The trim removed 7 bases at V and 5 bases at J, leaving 8 bases unmatched. The CDR3 reads CASTPTTGGTEAFF. In nucleotides, the CDR3 is TGTGCCAGCACCCCTACGACAGGGGGGACTGAAGCTTTCTTT.

The chain links TRBV18 to TRBJ2-5; D remains unclear. Germline values: CDR1 KGHSH, CDR2 LQKENI. Trimming took off 4 bases at V and 2 bases at J, with 8 bases between the two ends. The CDR3 has 13 amino acids. This chain's CDR3 is CASSQALQETQYF. The CDR3 DNA is TGTGCCAGCTCACAGGCCCTACAAGAGACCCAGTACTTC.

There are a few counts of this clone. A read error may produce the germline difference seen at one junction end. The chain uses TRBV14 and TRBJ2-1; D is possibly TRBD2 (6 bases). The V gene's germline CDR1 is SGHDN and CDR2 FVKESK. The CDR3 contains 11 residues. The CDR3 loop is CASSQAGRAIF. Written as DNA, the CDR3 is TGTGCCAGCAGCCAAGCCGGGAGAGCGATCTTC. Complete variable domain (other parts from reference TRBV14 and TRBJ2-1): EAGVTQFPSHSVIEKGQTVTLRCDPISGHDNLYWYRRVMGKEIKFLLHFVKESKQDESGMPNNRFLAERTGGTYSTLKVQPAELEDSGVYFCASSQAGRAIFGPGTRLTVL.

This chain connects TRBV29-1 to TRBJ1-1; no firm D call. The V end was cut by 4 bases, the J end by 1 base, with 13 bases between. The CDR3 sequence is 14 residues long. Per the germline V gene, CDR1 is SQVTM and CDR2 is ANQGSEA. CDR3: CSVVADLTNTEAFF. The CDR3 DNA reads as TGCAGCGTTGTCGCGGACCTAACGAACACTGAAGCTTTCTTT.

The rearrangement uses TRBV29-1 and TRBJ1-3; TRBD1 agrees at 8 bases. The CDR3 consists of 13 residues. Unmatched junction bases numbered 4, after V lost 5 bases and J lost 4 bases. Germline V gene sequence: CDR1 SQVTM, CDR2 ANQGSEA. CDR3 coding DNA: TGCAGCGTTACAGGGGGATTCGGAAACACCATATATTTT. Amino acids: CSVTGGFGNTIYF.

This clone turned up a few times. The chain combines TRBV23-1 with TRBJ1-4; weak D call: TRBD1 (5 bases). TRBV23-1 is an ORF; its function is uncertain. The CDR3 spans 16 residues. V was clipped by 7 bases and J by 4 bases, with 19 bases between them. Here the CDR3 reads CASTPSRTSDNEKLFF. In DNA form, the CDR3 reads TGCGCCAGCACACCTTCCCGGACATCGGATAATGAAAAACTGTTTTTT.

The chain is built from TRBV7-3 and TRBJ2-3; possibly TRBD1 or TRBD2 for D (6 bases each). The germline V gene has CDR1 SGHTA and CDR2 FQGTGA. The CDR3 length is 14 residues. The V end was cut by 7 bases, the J end by 0 bases, with 11 bases between. The CDR3, as DNA: TGTGCCAGCAACGGGGGCTATAGCACAGATACGCAGTATTTT. This encodes CASNGGYSTDTQYF.

This chain uses TRBV28 with TRBJ2-1; 10 positions agree with TRBD2. The germline V gene has CDR1 MDHEN and CDR2 SYDVKM. This CDR3 has 16 amino acids. V shed 5 bases, J shed 7 bases, and the junction held 11 bases outside the gene matches. The CDR3 is CASSPALAGVKNEQFF. In DNA form, the CDR3 reads TGTGCCAGCAGTCCCGCCCTAGCGGGAGTTAAAAATGAGCAGTTCTTC.

This CDR3 is CSVVSVVETQYF. CDR3 DNA: TGCAGCGTTGTCTCCGTTGTAGAGACCCAGTACTTC. The chain joins TRBV29-1 to TRBJ2-5; D not certain. This CDR3 comprises 12 residues. Germline assignment: CDR1 SQVTM and CDR2 ANQGSEA. V was pared by 4 bases and J by 4 bases, with 10 bases between.

The genes are TRBV29-1 and TRBJ1-5; perhaps TRBD1 as D (5 bases). This CDR3 has 13 amino acids. CDR1 is SQVTM and CDR2 is ANQGSEA in the germline V gene. CDR3 nucleotides: TGCAGTTGGGCCGGGGGATTTGATCAGCCCCAGCATTTT. Translation: CSWAGGFDQPQHF.

The chain has TRBV6-5 and TRBJ2-2; D uncertain. V lost 6 bases and J lost 0, with 8 bases in between. Germline-derived CDR1 and CDR2 are MNHEY and SVGAGI. The CDR3 runs 14 residues. DNA for the CDR3: TGTGCCAGCAGCCCGGGTCCGAACACCGGGGAGCTGTTTTTT. Residues: CASSPGPNTGELFF.

V gene TRBV15 combines with J gene TRBJ2-1; D is possibly TRBD2 (6 bases). Trimming pared 1 base from V and 4 bases from J, leaving 14 bases between. Germline V gene lookup returns CDR1 LNHNV and CDR2 YYDKDF (reference sequence). The CDR3 runs to 16 residues. CDR3 loop: CATSRVKGTEYNEQFF. For the CDR3, the DNA is TGTGCCACCAGCAGAGTCAAAGGGACTGAATACAATGAGCAGTTCTTC.

V and J are TRBV29-1 and TRBJ2-7; D uncertain. CDR1 is SQVTM, CDR2 ANQGSEA, per germline. The germline V and J ends were trimmed by 4 bases and 2 bases, with 9 bases remaining between them. The CDR3 is 12 residues long. CDR3: CSVGSSAYEQYF. As DNA, the CDR3 is TGCAGCGTTGGGAGTTCCGCCTACGAGCAGTACTTC.